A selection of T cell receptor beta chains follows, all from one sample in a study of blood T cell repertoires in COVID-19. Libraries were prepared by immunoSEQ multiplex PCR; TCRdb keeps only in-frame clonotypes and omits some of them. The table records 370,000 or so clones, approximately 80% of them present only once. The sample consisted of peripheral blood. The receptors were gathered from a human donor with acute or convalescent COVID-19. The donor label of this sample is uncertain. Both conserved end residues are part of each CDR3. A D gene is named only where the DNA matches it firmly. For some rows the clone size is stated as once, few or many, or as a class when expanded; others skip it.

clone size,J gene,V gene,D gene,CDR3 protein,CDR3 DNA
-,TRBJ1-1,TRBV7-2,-,CASSFRQVEAFF,TGTGCCAGCAGCTTTCGACAGGTTGAAGCTTTCTTT
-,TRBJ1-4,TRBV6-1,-,CASSEQNPTNEKLFF,TGTGCCAGCAGTGAACAGAATCCAACTAATGAAAAACTGTTTTTT
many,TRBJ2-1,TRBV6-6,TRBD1,CASKRQGADEQFF,TGTGCCAGCAAGAGACAGGGGGCCGATGAGCAGTTCTTC
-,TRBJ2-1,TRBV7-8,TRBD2,CASSLVGGGGASEQFF,TGTGCCAGCAGCTTAGTCGGCGGCGGGGGGGCCTCTGAGCAGTTCTTC
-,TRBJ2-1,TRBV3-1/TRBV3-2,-,CASSPQQGVYNEQFF,TGTGCCAGCAGCCCTCAACAGGGAGTCTACAATGAGCAGTTCTTC
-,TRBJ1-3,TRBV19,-,CASSKVDSPGNTIYF,TGTGCCAGTAGTAAGGTGGACAGCCCTGGAAACACCATATATTTT
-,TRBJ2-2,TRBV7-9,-,CASSFAGELFF,TGTGCCAGCAGCTTCGCCGGGGAGCTGTTTTTT
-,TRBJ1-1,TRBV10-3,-,CAISEVRHEAFF,TGTGCCATCAGTGAAGTTCGACATGAAGCTTTCTTT
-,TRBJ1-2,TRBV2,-,CASSATSYGYTF,TGTGCCAGCAGTGCCACTAGTTATGGCTACACCTTC
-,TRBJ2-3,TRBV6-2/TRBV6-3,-,CASSPRGGLGTDTQYF,TGTGCCAGCAGCCCCCGTGGCGGATTGGGCACAGATACGCAGTATTTT
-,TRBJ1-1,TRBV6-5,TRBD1,CASSQDRGNTEAFF,TGTGCCAGCAGTCAGGACAGGGGCAACACTGAAGCTTTCTTT
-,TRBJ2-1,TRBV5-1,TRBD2,CASSFIAGGGNEQFF,TGCGCCAGCAGCTTCATAGCGGGAGGGGGGAATGAGCAGTTCTTC
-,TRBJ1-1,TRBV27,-,CASSWGRGNTEAFF,TGTGCCAGCAGTTGGGGCAGAGGGAACACTGAAGCTTTCTTT
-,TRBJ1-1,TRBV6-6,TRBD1,CASSTGTGWRTEAFF,TGTGCCAGCAGTACCGGGACAGGGTGGCGGACTGAAGCTTTCTTT
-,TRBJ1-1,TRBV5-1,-,CASSFNTATEAFF,TGCGCCAGCAGCTTCAATACAGCCACTGAAGCTTTCTTT
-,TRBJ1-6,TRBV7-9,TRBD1,CASSLAADRVSPLHF,TGTGCCAGCAGCTTAGCAGCGGACAGGGTTTCACCCCTCCACTTT
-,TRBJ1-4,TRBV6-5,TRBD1,CASRKGQGNEKLFF,TGTGCCAGCAGGAAGGGACAGGGTAATGAAAAACTGTTTTTT
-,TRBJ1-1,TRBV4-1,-,CASSISEGWGNTEAFF,TGCGCCAGCAGCATATCGGAGGGGTGGGGGAACACTGAAGCTTTCTTT
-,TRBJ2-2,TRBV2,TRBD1,CASRSGQGIAGELFF,TGTGCCAGCAGGTCGGGACAGGGAATCGCCGGGGAGCTGTTTTTT
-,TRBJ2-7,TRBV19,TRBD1,CASSITGVYEQYF,TGTGCCAGTAGTATCACAGGGGTCTACGAGCAGTACTTC
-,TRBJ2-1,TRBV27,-,CASSLSRGMVHLEQFF,TGTGCCAGCAGTTTAAGTAGGGGGATGGTACACTTAGAGCAGTTCTTC
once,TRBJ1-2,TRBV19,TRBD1,CASSADRSGGYTF,TGTGCCAGTAGTGCGGACAGGTCGGGGGGCTACACCTTC
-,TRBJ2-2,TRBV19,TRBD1,CASIERGQGAGELFF,TGTGCCAGTATTGAGAGGGGACAGGGTGCCGGGGAGCTGTTTTTT
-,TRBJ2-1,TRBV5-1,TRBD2,CASSLAVLAGGYNEQFF,TGCGCCAGCAGCTTGGCCGTACTAGCGGGGGGTTACAATGAGCAGTTCTTC
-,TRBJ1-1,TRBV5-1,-,CASSLGEGASTMNTEAFF,TGCGCCAGCAGCTTGGGAGAAGGGGCTAGTACCATGAACACTGAAGCTTTCTTT
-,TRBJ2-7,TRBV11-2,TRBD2,CASRTTSGDSYEQYF,TGTGCCAGCAGAACGACTAGCGGTGACTCCTACGAGCAGTACTTC
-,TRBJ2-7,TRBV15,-,CATSRKAEIHEQYF,TGTGCCACCAGCAGAAAAGCGGAGATCCACGAGCAGTACTTC
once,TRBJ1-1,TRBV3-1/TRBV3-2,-,CASSQGAIQNTEAFF,TGTGCCAGCAGCCAAGGGGCTATACAAAACACTGAAGCTTTCTTT
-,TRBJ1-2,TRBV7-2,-,CATSSYPDSRNYGYTF,TGTGCCACCTCCAGTTACCCGGACAGCCGTAACTATGGCTACACCTTC
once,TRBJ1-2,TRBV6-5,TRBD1,CASSDRDRGFYGYTF,TGTGCCAGCAGCGACCGGGACAGGGGATTTTATGGCTACACCTTC
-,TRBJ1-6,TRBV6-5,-,CASSYSRGTGMGTLHF,TGTGCCAGCAGTTACTCGAGGGGGACGGGGATGGGAACCCTCCACTTT
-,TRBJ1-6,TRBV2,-,CASGGFGSPLHF,TGTGCCAGCGGGGGCTTCGGGTCACCCCTCCACTTT
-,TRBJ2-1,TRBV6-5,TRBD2,CASSGRGNEQFF,TGTGCCAGCAGCGGGAGGGGCAATGAGCAGTTCTTC
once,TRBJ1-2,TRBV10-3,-,CAISEEQILDGYTF,TGTGCCATCAGTGAAGAACAGATCCTCGATGGCTACACCTTC
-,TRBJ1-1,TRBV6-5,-,CASSAGSIMNTEAFF,TGTGCCAGCAGCGCAGGGTCGATAATGAACACTGAAGCTTTCTTT
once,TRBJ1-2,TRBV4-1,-,CASSQEGRGAGYTF,TGCGCCAGCAGCCAAGAGGGGAGGGGCGCGGGCTACACCTTC
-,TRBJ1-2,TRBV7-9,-,CASSLARQSYGYTF,TGTGCCAGCAGCTTAGCTAGACAGTCCTATGGCTACACCTTC
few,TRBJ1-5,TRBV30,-,CAWSVQGQPQHF,TGTGCCTGGAGTGTACAGGGTCAGCCCCAGCATTTT
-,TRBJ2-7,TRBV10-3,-,CAISGASSGEQYF,TGTGCCATCAGTGGGGCTTCCTCGGGGGAGCAGTACTTC
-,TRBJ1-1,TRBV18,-,CASSPQLGRADTEAFF,TGTGCCAGCTCACCACAGTTAGGCAGGGCGGACACTGAAGCTTTCTTT
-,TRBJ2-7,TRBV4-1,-,CASSQDWAGPYEQYF,TGCGCCAGCAGCCAAGATTGGGCGGGACCCTACGAGCAGTACTTC